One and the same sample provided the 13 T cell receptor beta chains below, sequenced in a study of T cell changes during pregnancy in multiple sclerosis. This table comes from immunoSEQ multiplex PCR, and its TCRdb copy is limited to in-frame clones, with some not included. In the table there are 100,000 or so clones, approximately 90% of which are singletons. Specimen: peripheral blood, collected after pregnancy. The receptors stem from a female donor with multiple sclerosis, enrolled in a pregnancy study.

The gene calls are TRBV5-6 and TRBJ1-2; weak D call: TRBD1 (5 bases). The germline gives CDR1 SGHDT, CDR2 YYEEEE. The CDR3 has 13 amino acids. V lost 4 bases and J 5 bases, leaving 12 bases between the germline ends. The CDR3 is CASSLPGRYGYTF. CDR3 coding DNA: TGTGCCAGCAGCCTACCAGGGCGATATGGCTACACCTTC.

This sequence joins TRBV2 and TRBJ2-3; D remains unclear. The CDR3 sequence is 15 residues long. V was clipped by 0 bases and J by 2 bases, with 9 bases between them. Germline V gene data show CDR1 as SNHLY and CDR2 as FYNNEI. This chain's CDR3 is CASSEAATLTDTQYF. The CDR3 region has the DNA TGTGCCAGCAGTGAAGCAGCGACCCTCACAGATACGCAGTATTTT.

CDR3 region: CASSLDGIYGYTF. CDR3 nucleotides: TGTGCCAGCAGCTTGGATGGCATCTATGGCTACACCTTC. V and J are TRBV5-6 and TRBJ1-2; the D is unclear. CDR1 is SGHDT, CDR2 YYEEEE, per germline. Trimming took 0 bases from V and 4 from J, leaving 7 bases between them. There are 13 residues in the CDR3. The full variable domain, with the rest looked up from reference TRBV5-6 and TRBJ1-2, is DAGVTQSPTHLIKTRGQQVTLRCSPKSGHDTVSWYQQALGQGPQFIFQYYEEEERQRGNFPDRFSGHQFPNYSSELNVNALLLGDSALYLCASSLDGIYGYTFGSGTRLTVV.

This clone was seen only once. CDR3 bases: TGTGCCAGCAGTTACCTCCGCGGAACAGGCTACACCTTC. Translated, it gives CASSYLRGTGYTF. This chain connects TRBV6-5 to TRBJ1-2; the D is unclear. The CDR3 has 13 amino acids. The germline V gene encodes CDR1 MNHEY and CDR2 SVGAGI. V shed 2 bases and J shed 8 bases, with 12 bases lying between them.

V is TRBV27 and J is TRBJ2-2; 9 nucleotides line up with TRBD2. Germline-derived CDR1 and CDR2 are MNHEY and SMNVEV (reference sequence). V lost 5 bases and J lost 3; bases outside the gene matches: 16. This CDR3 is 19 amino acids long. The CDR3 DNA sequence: TGTGCCAGCAGTGCGGTAGGGTGGCGGGGGGGTGTCGACACCGGGGAGCTGTTTTTT. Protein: CASSAVGWRGGVDTGELFF.

The CDR3 nucleotides read TGTGCCAGCAGGGTGCGAATGTCGACAGGGGCCATCTACGAGCAGTACTTC. Translated, it gives CASRVRMSTGAIYEQYF. The J gene is TRBJ2-7, the V gene TRBV2; 8 bases are a match to TRBD1. The germline CDR1 and CDR2 sequences are SNHLY and FYNNEI. The CDR3 length is 17 residues. V lost 6 bases and J lost 3; bases outside the gene matches: 16.

The DNA for the CDR3 is TGTGCCACCAGCACCCGCCGGGAGGGCAATCAGCCCCAGCATTTT. Its translation is CATSTRREGNQPQHF. This chain links TRBV15 with TRBJ1-5; D is unclear. Germline V CDR1 and CDR2: LNHNV, YYDKDF (reference sequence). Trimming shortened V by 4 bases and J by 2 bases, and 12 bases separated the two germline ends. This CDR3 is 15 amino acids long.

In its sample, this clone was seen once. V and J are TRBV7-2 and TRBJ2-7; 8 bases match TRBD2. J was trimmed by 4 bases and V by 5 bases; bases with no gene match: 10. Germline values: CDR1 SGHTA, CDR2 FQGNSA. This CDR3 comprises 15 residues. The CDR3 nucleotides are TGTGCCAGCAGCATGCAGCGGGGGCCTCTTTACGAGCAGTACTTC. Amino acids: CASSMQRGPLYEQYF.

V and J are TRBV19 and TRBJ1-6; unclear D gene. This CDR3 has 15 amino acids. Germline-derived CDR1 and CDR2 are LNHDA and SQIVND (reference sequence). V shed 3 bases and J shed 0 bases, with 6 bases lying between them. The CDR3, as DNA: TGTGCCAGTAGTATGTACAGCTCCTATAATTCACCCCTCCACTTT. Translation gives CASSMYSSYNSPLHF.

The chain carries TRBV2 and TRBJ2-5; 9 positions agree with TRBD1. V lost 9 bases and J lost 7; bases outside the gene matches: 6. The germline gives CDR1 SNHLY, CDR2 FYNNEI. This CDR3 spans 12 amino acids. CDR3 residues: CASWDREGTQYF. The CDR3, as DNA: TGTGCCAGTTGGGACAGGGAGGGGACCCAGTACTTC.

The CDR3 here is CASSLLAGGGYEQYF. The CDR3 bases are TGTGCCAGCAGTTTACTAGCGGGAGGTGGTTACGAGCAGTACTTC. The chain employs TRBV27 and TRBJ2-7; TRBD2 matches 11 bases. The CDR3 length is 15 residues. The V gene's germline CDR1 is MNHEY and CDR2 SMNVEV (reference sequence). Unmatched junction bases numbered 4, after V lost 2 bases and J lost 4 bases.

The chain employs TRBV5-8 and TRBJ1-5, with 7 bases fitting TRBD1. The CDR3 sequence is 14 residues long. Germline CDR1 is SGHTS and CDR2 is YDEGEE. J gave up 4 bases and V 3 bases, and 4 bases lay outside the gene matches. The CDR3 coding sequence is TGTGCCAGCAGCTCCAGACAGGGAAATCAGCCCCAGCATTTT. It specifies CASSSRQGNQPQHF.

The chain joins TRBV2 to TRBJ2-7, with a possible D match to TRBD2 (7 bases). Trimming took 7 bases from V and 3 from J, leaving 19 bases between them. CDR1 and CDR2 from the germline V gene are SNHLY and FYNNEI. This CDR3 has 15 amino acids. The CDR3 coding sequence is TGTGCCAGCATACCGAACAGGGAGCGGGGCTACGAGCAGTACTTC. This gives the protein CASIPNRERGYEQYF.